Only a few counts were recorded for the clone carrying this TCR beta chain. The sample is drawn from a study of blood T cell repertoires in COVID-19. Germline lookup yields CDR1 SGHTA and CDR2 FQGNSA. V lost 4 bases to trimming and J lost 1 base; unmatched junction nucleotides: 9. The CDR3 is 17 residues long. Repertoires were generated with immunoSEQ multiplex PCR, while TCRdb's copy carries only in-frame clones and drops some. The table lists some 370,000 clones, around 91% of them singletons. This chain links TRBV7-2 with TRBJ2-2; 7 positions agree with TRBD1. This TCR was sampled from a man in his late teens or twenties with active or convalescent COVID-19. The specimen sequenced was peripheral blood. CDR3 residues: CASSSIQRTGNTGELFF. As DNA, the CDR3 is TGTGCCAGCAGCTCAATACAGAGGACAGGGAACACCGGGGAGCTGTTTTTT.